These 7 T cell receptor beta chains originate from one sample sequenced in a study of metastatic and nonmetastatic thyroid tumors. Before thyroid surgery, none of the patients had received any treatment. TCRdb re-analyzed the PCR reads through MiXCR. The repertoire holds around 10,000 clones, with approximately 24% as singletons. The sample comprised tumor tissue. These receptors were obtained from a female donor with papillary thyroid cancer or a benign thyroid nodule (not recorded which). Some clones in this sample may be carry-over from other donors' samples.

V is TRBV5-4 and J is TRBJ1-3; tentatively, D is TRBD1 (6 bases). The V gene lost 4 bases and the J gene lost 4 bases, with 12 bases spanning the gap. Germline V gene data show CDR1 as SGHNT and CDR2 as YYREEE (reference sequence). The CDR3 extends over 14 amino acids. The CDR3 protein is CASSPTGSGNTIYF. CDR3 bases: TGTGCCAGCAGCCCAACAGGGTCCGGAAACACCATATATTTT.

This clone is medium-sized (0.01 to 0.1%) in the sample. The chain combines TRBV28 with TRBJ2-5, with 8 bases aligning to TRBD1. The J segment lost 4 bases and the V segment lost 7 bases, leaving 14 bases of the junction unmatched. The CDR3 has 16 residues. Germline V gene sequence: CDR1 MDHEN, CDR2 SYDVKM. CDR3 protein: CASTQRGQGRRETQYF. The CDR3 region has the DNA TGTGCCAGCACCCAGAGAGGACAGGGAAGGCGAGAGACCCAGTACTTC. Full variable domain (rest looked up from reference TRBV28 and TRBJ2-5): DVKVTQSSRYLVKRTGEKVFLECVQDMDHENMFWYRQDPGLGLRLIYFSYDVKMKEKGDIPEGYSVSREKKERFSLILESASTNQTSMYLCASTQRGQGRRETQYFGPGTRLLVL.

The rearrangement links TRBV6-1 to TRBJ1-1; 7 bases match TRBD1. Unmatched junction bases numbered 9, after V lost 4 bases and J lost 1 base. CDR1 and CDR2 from the germline V gene are MNHNS and SASEGT. The CDR3 is 16 residues long. DNA of the CDR3: TGTGCCAGCAGTGGGTTGGAGGGACAGCCGAACACTGAAGCTTTCTTT. It codes for CASSGLEGQPNTEAFF.

The chain combines TRBV6-1 with TRBJ2-1; D gene uncertain. CDR1 and CDR2 (germline): MNHNS, SASEGT. CDR3 size: 10 residues. The V gene lost 9 bases and the J gene lost 7 bases, with 7 bases spanning the gap. The CDR3 spells CARGKNEQFF. The CDR3 nucleotides are TGTGCCAGGGGAAAGAATGAGCAGTTCTTC.

This clone is classed as medium-sized. V gene TRBV11-2 combines with J gene TRBJ1-1; unclear D gene. The CDR3 length is 15 residues. Germline lookup yields CDR1 SGHAT and CDR2 FQNNGV. The V end was cut by 0 bases, the J end by 3 bases, with 11 bases between. The CDR3 region has the DNA TGTGCCAGCAGCTTAGAGGGTAGCGTCGACACTGAAGCTTTCTTT. Amino acids: CASSLEGSVDTEAFF.

The chain recombines TRBV5-5 with TRBJ1-6; D is perhaps TRBD1 (5 bases). Trimming shortened V by 0 bases and J by 7 bases, and 14 bases separated the two germline ends. Germline loops: CDR1 SGHKS, CDR2 YYEKEE (reference sequence). There are 16 residues in the CDR3. The CDR3 sequence: CASSLAPGTQNSPLHF. DNA for the CDR3: TGTGCCAGCAGCTTGGCACCCGGGACGCAGAATTCACCCCTCCACTTT.

The chain employs TRBV11-1 and TRBJ2-5, with TRBD1 matching over 7 bases. CDR1 SGHAT and CDR2 FQDESV come from the germline V gene (reference sequence). The trim removed 7 bases at V and 2 bases at J, leaving 10 bases unmatched. The CDR3 sequence is 15 residues long. The CDR3 sequence: CASTSLQGLQETQYF. CDR3 coding DNA: TGTGCCAGCACCTCACTACAGGGGTTACAAGAGACCCAGTACTTC.